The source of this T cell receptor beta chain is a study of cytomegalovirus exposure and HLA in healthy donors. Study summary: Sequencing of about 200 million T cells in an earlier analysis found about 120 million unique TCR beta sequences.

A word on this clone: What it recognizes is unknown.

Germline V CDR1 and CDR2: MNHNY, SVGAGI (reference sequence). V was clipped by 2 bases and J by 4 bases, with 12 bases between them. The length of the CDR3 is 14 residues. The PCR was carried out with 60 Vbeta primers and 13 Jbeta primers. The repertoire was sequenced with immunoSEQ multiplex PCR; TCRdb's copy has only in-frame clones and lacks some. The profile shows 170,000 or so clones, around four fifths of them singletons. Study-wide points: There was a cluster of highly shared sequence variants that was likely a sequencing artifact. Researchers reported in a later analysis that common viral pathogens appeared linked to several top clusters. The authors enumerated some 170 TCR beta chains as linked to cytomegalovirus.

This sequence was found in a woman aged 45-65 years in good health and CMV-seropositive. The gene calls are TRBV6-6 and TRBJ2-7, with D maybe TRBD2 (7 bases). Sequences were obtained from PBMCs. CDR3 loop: CASSYGGDTYEQYF. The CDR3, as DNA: TGTGCCAGCAGTTACGGGGGGGACACGTACGAGCAGTACTTC.